One and the same sample provided the 29 T cell receptor beta chains below, sequenced in a study of blood T cell repertoires in COVID-19 (dated by TCRdb to 2020 to 2022). The library was prepared using the immunoSEQ multiplex PCR assay. Here the immuneACCESS table is served through TCRdb, limited to in-frame sequences with V and J called. Missing clones are a known gap in these copies; in checked studies unresolved V genes cover under half, and the rest lacks a known reason. This sample comprises about 110,000 clones, around 83% of them detected only once. The biggest ten clones account for 3% to 4% of the sample. Sequenced: peripheral blood. Receptor source: a man aged 35 to 55 with acute or convalescent COVID-19.

The V call is TRBV5-4, the J call TRBJ2-3, with 9 bases identical to TRBD2. Trimming took 0 bases from V and 6 from J; bases not matched to a gene: 8. The CDR3 contains 16 residues. In germline, CDR1 is SGHNT, CDR2 YYREEE (reference sequence). The CDR3: CASSLAAGGPSDTQYF. Written as DNA, the CDR3 is TGTGCCAGCAGCTTGGCGGCGGGGGGGCCATCCGATACGCAGTATTTT.

This clone appeared once. This rearrangement joins TRBV27 to TRBJ2-7; 8 bases map to TRBD1. CDR1 is MNHEY and CDR2 is SMNVEV in the germline V gene (reference sequence). V shed 3 bases and J 3 bases; nucleotides not matched to a gene: 4. CDR3 length: 14 amino acids. The CDR3 nucleotides are TGTGCCAGCAGTTTTTCAGGGGGCAACTACGAGCAGTACTTC. This sequence encodes CASSFSGGNYEQYF.

The CDR3 sequence is CASSLTEDEELFF. The CDR3 DNA sequence: TGTGCCAGCAGTTTAACTGAGGATGAAGAGCTGTTTTTT. The chain recombines TRBV27 with TRBJ2-2, with D uncertain. CDR1 and CDR2 from the germline V gene are MNHEY and SMNVEV (reference sequence). There are 13 residues in the CDR3. V was trimmed by 2 bases and J by 11 bases, leaving 12 bases between them.

This rearrangement joins TRBV27 to TRBJ1-1; possible D gene TRBD1, 5 bases. This CDR3 has 14 amino acids. Germline V gene lookup returns CDR1 MNHEY and CDR2 SMNVEV (reference sequence). V lost 0 bases and J lost 5, with 10 bases in between. The CDR3 reads CASSLSVGGTEAFF. CDR3 in DNA: TGTGCCAGCAGTTTATCGGTGGGGGGGACTGAAGCTTTCTTT.

The chain uses TRBV29-1 and TRBJ1-1; D uncertain. CDR3 size: 16 residues. Germline loops: CDR1 SQVTM, CDR2 ANQGSEA. The ends were cut back, 0 bases at V and 0 bases at J, with 14 bases in the middle. CDR3 nucleotides: TGCAGCGTTGAAGATCTTCCGGGGTCCATGAACACTGAAGCTTTCTTT. Translation gives CSVEDLPGSMNTEAFF.

This chain connects TRBV5-1 to TRBJ2-1; tentatively, D is TRBD1 (6 bases). Germline CDR1 is SGHRS and CDR2 is YFSETQ. This CDR3 contains 15 residues. V was shortened by 6 bases and J by 2 bases, with 15 bases between the two germline ends. Written as DNA, the CDR3 is TGCGCCAGCAACGAGGGGGACGCGGCCTACAATGAGCAGTTCTTC. Amino acid sequence: CASNEGDAAYNEQFF.

V is TRBV6-6 and J is TRBJ2-3; 7 positions match TRBD1. V shed 6 bases and J 2 bases; nucleotides not matched to a gene: 5. The CDR3 runs to 14 residues. Looked up from germline, CDR1 is MNHNY and CDR2 is SVGAGI (reference sequence). CDR3 region: CASRMGQNTDTQYF. The CDR3 nucleotides are TGTGCCAGCAGGATGGGACAGAACACAGATACGCAGTATTTT.

J is TRBJ1-1 and V is TRBV18; D is unresolved. CDR3 length equals 13 residues. Trimming left V 3 bases short and J 5 bases short, with 10 bases between. CDR1 and CDR2 (germline): KGHSH, LQKENI. CDR3 loop: CASSPNSGTEAFF. In DNA form, the CDR3 reads TGTGCCAGCTCACCGAACTCGGGGACTGAAGCTTTCTTT.

The gene calls are TRBV15 and TRBJ2-5; the match to TRBD1 covers 10 bases. Germline CDR1 is LNHNV and CDR2 is YYDKDF (reference sequence). J was trimmed by 5 bases and V by 1 base; bases with no gene match: 7. The CDR3 totals 16 residues. The CDR3 protein is CATSRGTGGYLETQYF. The CDR3 DNA follows: TGTGCCACCAGCAGAGGGACAGGGGGATATCTGGAGACCCAGTACTTC. Drawing the rest from reference TRBV15 and TRBJ2-5, the complete variable domain is DAMVIQNPRYQVTQFGKPVTLSCSQTLNHNVMYWYQQKSSQAPKLLFHYYDKDFNNEADTPDNFQSRRPNTSFCFLDIRSPGLGDTAMYLCATSRGTGGYLETQYFGPGTRLLVL.

In nucleotides, the CDR3 is TGTGCCAGCGGCACCGGGTACCAAGAGACCCAGTACTTC. This translates into CASGTGYQETQYF. J is TRBJ2-5 and V is TRBV7-7; D remains ambiguous. V lost 8 bases and J lost 0, with 10 bases in between. The length of the CDR3 is 13 residues. Germline V gene sequence: CDR1 SSHAT, CDR2 FNYEAQ (reference sequence).

The V gene is TRBV27, the J gene TRBJ2-7, with TRBD1 as a possible D gene (6 bases). The V end was cut by 6 bases, the J end by 5 bases, with 17 bases between. CDR1 and CDR2 (germline): MNHEY, SMNVEV (reference sequence). The CDR3 is 14 residues long. In DNA, the CDR3 is TGTGCCAGCAGCATGGGGCAGGGGACCAACGAGCAGTACTTC. Protein: CASSMGQGTNEQYF.

The V and J genes are TRBV10-1 and TRBJ2-2; 8 bases line up with TRBD1. The germline V gene has CDR1 WNHNN and CDR2 SYGVQD (reference sequence). This CDR3 contains 15 residues. V lost 5 bases to trimming and J lost 5 bases; unmatched junction nucleotides: 7. CDR3 in DNA: TGCGCCAGCAGTAAGGACAGGGTCGGGACCGGGGAGCTGTTTTTT. Translated: CASSKDRVGTGELFF.

Comments on this clone: At one end the junction does not follow the germline gene, possibly because of a read error. The V gene is TRBV19, the J gene TRBJ1-1, with D unclear. CDR3 length: 13 amino acids. Germline CDR1 LNHDA, CDR2 SQIVND (reference sequence). The CDR3, as DNA: TGTGCCAGTAGGGGGAGGGAGAACATTGAAGCTTTCTTT. It is translated as CASRGRENIEAFF. The whole variable domain, remainder taken from reference TRBV19 and TRBJ1-1, is DGGITQSPKYLFRKEGQNVTLSCEQNLNHDAMYWYRQDPGQGLRLIYYSQIVNDFQKGDIAEGYSVSREKKESFPLTVTSAQKNPTAFYLCASRGRENIEAFFGQGTRLTVV.

This chain uses TRBV24-1 with TRBJ2-4; perhaps TRBD1 as D (7 bases). CDR1 KGHDR and CDR2 SFDVKD come from the germline V gene. V dropped 3 bases and J dropped 7 bases, with 12 bases sitting between them. The CDR3 is 14 amino acids. The CDR3 DNA is TGTGCCACCAGTGATCGCGGGACAGTGAACATTCAGTACTTC. Residues: CATSDRGTVNIQYF.

The table lists this clone with a count of one. This chain uses TRBV3-1 (or the pseudogene TRBV3-2) with TRBJ2-7; TRBD1 aligns across 10 bases. CDR3 length equals 14 residues. Germline lookup yields CDR1 LGHDT and CDR2 YNNKEL (reference sequence). V dropped 1 base and J dropped 5; count of bases not matched to a gene: 2. CDR3: CASSQGDRGHEQYF. CDR3 coding DNA: TGTGCCAGCAGCCAAGGGGACAGGGGCCACGAGCAGTACTTC.

This chain links TRBV4-1 with TRBJ2-7, with D perhaps TRBD1 (5 bases). V lost 5 bases, J lost 6 bases, and 14 bases lay in between. This CDR3 has 13 residues. Germline V lookup: CDR1 MGHRA, CDR2 YSYEKL. CDR3 in amino acids: CASSGLGQGEQYF. The CDR3, as DNA: TGCGCCAGCAGCGGCCTGGGGCAGGGCGAGCAGTACTTC.

The chain uses TRBV5-6 and TRBJ1-1; a possible D gene is TRBD1 (6 bases). CDR3 size: 14 residues. Per germline, CDR1 SGHDT and CDR2 YYEEEE. V was shortened by 4 bases and J by 5 bases, with 15 bases between the two germline ends. The CDR3: CASSDSRTVTEAFF. The CDR3 region has the DNA TGTGCCAGCAGCGACTCGAGGACAGTTACTGAAGCTTTCTTT.

The V gene is TRBV25-1, the J gene TRBJ1-1; TRBD1 aligns across 7 bases. CDR3 length equals 17 residues. Per germline, CDR1 MGHDK and CDR2 SYGVNS. With V trimmed by 2 bases and J by 3 bases, 12 bases remained unmatched. CDR3 nucleotide sequence: TGTGCCAGCAGTGAAGCAGGGGGGAAACGGTGGGACACTGAAGCTTTCTTT. Translation gives CASSEAGGKRWDTEAFF.

This chain connects TRBV29-1 to TRBJ1-2; 11 bases match TRBD1. CDR1 is SQVTM and CDR2 is ANQGSEA in the germline V gene. V was pared by 6 bases and J by 8 bases, with 11 bases of the junction left unmatched. This CDR3 comprises 14 residues. CDR3 nucleotide sequence: TGCAGCGTAGTCGGACAGGGGGCATCGAGCGGCTACACCTTC. Its translation: CSVVGQGASSGYTF.

V is TRBV27 and J is TRBJ1-2; maybe TRBD1 (6 bases). The CDR3 spans 16 residues. The ends were cut back, 5 bases at V and 2 bases at J, with 18 bases in the middle. Germline CDR1 is MNHEY and CDR2 is SMNVEV (reference sequence). The CDR3 protein is CASSPNPTGWNYGYTF. The CDR3 DNA is TGTGCCAGCAGTCCCAACCCGACAGGCTGGAACTATGGCTACACCTTC.

The rearrangement joins TRBV14 to TRBJ2-3; TRBD2 is a possible D gene (5 bases). Germline V lookup: CDR1 SGHDN, CDR2 FVKESK. Deletions cut 0 bases from V and 4 bases from J, with 14 bases between. This CDR3 has 16 residues. The chain's CDR3 is CASSQDLTWGADTQYF. As DNA, the CDR3 is TGTGCCAGCAGCCAAGATCTTACATGGGGAGCAGATACGCAGTATTTT.

V is TRBV9 and J is TRBJ2-2, with D possibly matching TRBD2 (5 bases). The ends were cut back, 4 bases at V and 6 bases at J, with 22 bases in the middle. The V gene's germline CDR1 is SGDLS and CDR2 YYNGEE. The CDR3 spans 17 residues. The CDR3 coding sequence is TGTGCCAGCAGCCCTCAAGGGAGCGTAACGTTTCCCGGGGAGCTGTTTTTT. It translates to CASSPQGSVTFPGELFF.

The rearrangement joins TRBV11-2 to TRBJ2-1, with D hard to call. The CDR3 spans 14 residues. V was trimmed by 0 bases and J by 7 bases, leaving 10 bases between them. Per germline, CDR1 SGHAT and CDR2 FQNNGV. The CDR3 nucleotides are TGTGCCAGCAGCTTAGATCTGGGCAGTAATGAGCAGTTCTTC. Protein sequence: CASSLDLGSNEQFF.

The chain uses TRBV5-1 and TRBJ1-2; no reliable D call. The CDR3 runs 13 residues. Trimming took off 0 bases at V and 9 bases at J, with 12 bases between the two ends. Germline CDR1 and CDR2: SGHRS and YFSETQ. CDR3 nucleotides: TGCGCCAGCAGCTTGGACAGCCAGAGCAGCTACACCTTC. Residues: CASSLDSQSSYTF.

The rearrangement joins TRBV7-9 to TRBJ2-1, with D possibly matching TRBD1 (6 bases). The CDR3 spans 16 residues. From germline, CDR1 is SEHNR and CDR2 FQNEAQ (reference sequence). The V and J ends lost 2 bases and 0 bases respectively, with 11 bases between them. CDR3 nucleotide sequence: TGTGCCAGCAGCTTAAAACGGACAGCCTCCTACAATGAGCAGTTCTTC. Translating it yields CASSLKRTASYNEQFF.

The J gene is TRBJ2-7, the V gene TRBV6-2 or TRBV6-3; D is unresolved. CDR3 size: 11 residues. Trimming pared 5 bases from V and 6 bases from J, leaving 8 bases between. Germline V gene lookup returns CDR1 MNHEY and CDR2 SVGEGT. The CDR3 sequence is CASSPEIEQYF. The CDR3 DNA reads as TGTGCCAGCAGTCCAGAAATCGAGCAGTACTTC.

In DNA form, the CDR3 reads TGTGCCAGCAGAGGGGGCGTTTCCTCTGAAGCTTTCTTT. Translated, it gives CASRGGVSSEAFF. The rearrangement joins TRBV6-5 to TRBJ1-1, with TRBD1 identical over 7 bases. Germline CDR1 is MNHEY and CDR2 is SVGAGI. The V gene end was trimmed by 6 bases and the J gene end by 6 bases; junction bases not matched to a gene: 7. This CDR3 has 13 residues.

Points on this clone: This sample also contains other DNA sequences that code for the same CDR3. This chain joins TRBV7-9 and TRBJ1-1, with D perhaps matching TRBD1 (5 bases). Trimming shortened V by 1 base and J by 3 bases, and 9 bases separated the two germline ends. Germline values: CDR1 SEHNR, CDR2 FQNEAQ (reference sequence). This CDR3 has 14 residues. CDR3 sequence (DNA): TGTGCCAGCAGCTTAGTTGGGGGGGACACTGAAGCTTTCTTT. Translated: CASSLVGGDTEAFF. Supplemented by reference TRBV7-9 and TRBJ1-1, the full variable domain reads DTGVSQNPRHKITKRGQNVTFRCDPISEHNRLYWYRQTLGQGPEFLTYFQNEAQLEKSRLLSDRFSAERPKGSFSTLEIQRTEQGDSAMYLCASSLVGGDTEAFFGQGTRLTVV.

The genes are TRBV19 and TRBJ2-2; 7 nucleotides line up with TRBD1. CDR1 is LNHDA, CDR2 SQIVND, per germline (reference sequence). This CDR3 has 15 amino acids. Trimming took 5 bases from V and 4 from J; bases not matched to a gene: 7. This chain's CDR3 is CASSPLDRATGELFF. The CDR3 DNA reads as TGTGCCAGTAGTCCACTCGACAGGGCCACCGGGGAGCTGTTTTTT.